Presented here are 10 T cell receptor beta chains from one specimen sequenced in a study of T-cell memory formation after mild COVID-19. TCRdb analysed the 5' RACE reads with MiXCR anew, one entry per CDR3 protein. Among roughly 340,000 distinct CDR3 sequences listed, 20% to 25% were seen once. The sample taken for sequencing was PBMCs or a T cell subset sorted from them (not recorded which). These receptors originate from a man between 18 and 35 years old who had mild COVID-19 (a few samples of this study predate the infection). Cell type and time point are not known.

This clonotype was seen more than once but under ten times. The V and J genes are TRBV2 and TRBJ2-3; D is unclear. V was cut by 1 base and J by 3 bases, with 11 bases left in between. Germline V gene data show CDR1 as SNHLY and CDR2 as FYNNEI. The CDR3 consists of 15 residues. The CDR3 is CASSEGITDTDTQYF. DNA for the CDR3: TGTGCCAGCAGTGAAGGCATAACAGATACAGATACGCAGTATTTT.

The genes are TRBV28 and TRBJ1-1, with D hard to call. Per the germline V gene, CDR1 is MDHEN and CDR2 is SYDVKM. V lost 6 bases to trimming and J lost 3 bases, with 11 bases between them. This CDR3 comprises 13 residues. DNA for the CDR3: TGTGCCAGCAGCTCTGTGGCGTACACTGAAGCTTTCTTT. Protein sequence: CASSSVAYTEAFF.

This rearrangement joins TRBV2 to TRBJ2-7; D is unresolved. The V end lost 5 bases, the J end lost 1 base, and 9 bases lay between the germline ends. Germline lookup yields CDR1 SNHLY and CDR2 FYNNEI. The CDR3 consists of 13 residues. CDR3 protein: CASSLTESYEQYF. CDR3 in DNA: TGTGCCAGCAGTTTGACTGAATCCTACGAGCAGTACTTC. The full variable domain, in which reference TRBV2 and TRBJ2-7 provide the parts outside the CDR3, is EPEVTQTPSHQVTQMGQEVILRCVPISNHLYFYWYRQILGQKVEFLVSFYNNEISEKSEIFDDQFSVERPDGSNFTLKIRSTKLEDSAMYFCASSLTESYEQYFGPGTRLTVT.

CDR3 in DNA: TGTGCCAGCAGCTTATGGCCAGACTCGATGAACCGCTCCTACGAGCAGTACGTC. Its translation: CASSLWPDSMNRSYEQYV. V is TRBV7-3 and J is TRBJ2-7; no firm D call. CDR1 and CDR2 from the germline V gene are SGHTA and FQGTGA. CDR3 length equals 18 residues. Trimming took off 2 bases at V and 0 bases at J, with 20 bases between the two ends.

The rearrangement uses TRBV7-9 and TRBJ2-7, with D unresolved. Germline assignment: CDR1 SEHNR and CDR2 FQNEAQ (reference sequence). The CDR3 sequence is 12 residues long. Deletions cut 3 bases from V and 4 bases from J, with 7 bases between. CDR3 DNA: TGTGCCAGCAGCTTTCAGGAATACGAGCAGTACTTC. This translates into CASSFQEYEQYF. Based on the CDR3 plus reference TRBV7-9 and TRBJ2-7, the full variable domain is DTGVSQNPRHKITKRGQNVTFRCDPISEHNRLYWYRQTLGQGPEFLTYFQNEAQLEKSRLLSDRFSAERPKGSFSTLEIQRTEQGDSAMYLCASSFQEYEQYFGPGTRLTVT.

The rearrangement links TRBV4-1 to TRBJ2-3; 9 nucleotides line up with TRBD2. J gave up 4 bases and V 4 bases, and 9 bases lay outside the gene matches. Germline CDR1 MGHRA, CDR2 YSYEKL. This CDR3 spans 16 amino acids. CDR3 amino acids: CASSPGGSGGPDTQYF. The CDR3 DNA reads TGCGCCAGCAGCCCCGGCGGTAGCGGGGGACCAGATACGCAGTATTTT.

This clonotype was found many times. This sequence joins TRBV7-2 and TRBJ2-1; 12 nucleotides line up with TRBD2. Germline CDR1 and CDR2: SGHTA and FQGNSA. The CDR3 has 18 amino acids. The J segment lost 0 bases and the V segment lost 3 bases, leaving 6 bases of the junction unmatched. The CDR3 loop is CASSLTSGGPSSYNEQFF. The CDR3 DNA sequence: TGTGCCAGCAGCTTGACTAGCGGGGGACCTAGCTCCTACAATGAGCAGTTCTTC.

The V gene is TRBV19, the J gene TRBJ2-3; TRBD1 or TRBD2 may be the D gene (5 bases each). The CDR3 contains 14 residues. The V end lost 6 bases, the J end lost 5 bases, and 15 bases lay between the germline ends. Germline V gene lookup returns CDR1 LNHDA and CDR2 SQIVND (reference sequence). CDR3 nucleotide sequence: TGTGCCAGTAGAGGGACGCCCGTAGGAGATACGCAGTATTTT. Amino acid sequence: CASRGTPVGDTQYF.

The V call is TRBV19, the J call TRBJ1-1; D possibly corresponds to TRBD1 (5 bases). Deletions cut 5 bases from V and 8 bases from J, with 12 bases between. The CDR3 is made up of 12 amino acids. Germline V gene sequence: CDR1 LNHDA, CDR2 SQIVND (reference sequence). The CDR3 region is CASSAQGAEAFF. CDR3 nucleotide sequence: TGTGCCAGTAGTGCCCAGGGTGCCGAAGCTTTCTTT.

The V call is TRBV30, the J call TRBJ2-1; 9 bases agree with TRBD2. The junction had 8 bases not matched to a gene; V was cut back by 5 bases and J by 9 bases. Looked up from germline, CDR1 is GTSNPN and CDR2 is SVGIG (reference sequence). This CDR3 has 13 amino acids. CDR3 nucleotide sequence: TGTGCCTGGGCGGCGGGGGGGCTGGTTGAGCAGTTCTTC. It encodes CAWAAGGLVEQFF.